One sample yielded the 20 T cell receptor beta chains listed below, sequenced in a study of blood T cell repertoires in COVID-19. Profiled with immunoSEQ multiplex PCR; TCRdb holds only in-frame clones, not every one. The table includes about 180,000 clones, 81% detected once. Sequenced: peripheral blood. These receptors were obtained from a woman older than 75 with COVID-19, enrolled during active disease.

CDR3 residues: CASSLRSTGGDRFYGYTF. The CDR3 bases are TGTGCCAGCAGCTTACGTTCAACAGGTGGCGACCGCTTCTATGGCTACACCTTC. The chain uses TRBV11-2 and TRBJ1-2; a possible D gene is TRBD1 (5 bases). The CDR3 totals 18 residues. The V gene's germline CDR1 is SGHAT and CDR2 FQNNGV. V was shortened by 2 bases and J by 4 bases, with 23 bases between the two germline ends.

The gene calls are TRBV27 and TRBJ2-7; TRBD2 aligns across 9 bases. The CDR3 runs to 17 residues. Looked up from germline, CDR1 is MNHEY and CDR2 is SMNVEV (reference sequence). After removal of 7 bases from V and 4 bases from J, the junction contained 17 bases not matched to a gene. The CDR3 nucleotides are TGTGCCAGCACCCCCAGCGGCGGCGGGAGGGCAAGATACGAGCAGTACTTC. This gives the protein CASTPSGGGRARYEQYF.

The chain links TRBV6-5 to TRBJ1-1; D may be TRBD1 (6 bases). Germline V gene sequence: CDR1 MNHEY, CDR2 SVGAGI. Trimming took off 6 bases at V and 0 bases at J, with 14 bases between the two ends. CDR3 length: 15 amino acids. The CDR3 here is CASRATGGMNTEAFF. The CDR3 coding sequence is TGTGCCAGCAGGGCGACAGGCGGCATGAACACTGAAGCTTTCTTT.

The chain employs TRBV27 and TRBJ1-2, with TRBD1 matching over 8 bases. V shed 5 bases, J shed 5 bases, and the junction held 7 bases outside the gene matches. This CDR3 region has 14 residues. CDR1 is MNHEY, CDR2 SMNVEV, per germline (reference sequence). CDR3 nucleotides: TGTGCCAGCAGTCTCCGACAGGGGAGGTATGGCTACACCTTC. Protein: CASSLRQGRYGYTF.

This clone was seen a single time. The V gene is TRBV21-1, the J gene TRBJ2-7; the table gives TRBD2 as D, unverified against the DNA. TRBV21-1 is a listed pseudogene. The CDR3 is 16 residues long. CDR3 sequence: CASSKKKSLVAYEQYF. CDR3 sequence (DNA): TGTGCCAGCAGCAAAAAAAAATCGCTAGTGGCCTACGAGCAGTACTTC.

The chain links TRBV6-5 to TRBJ2-7; D is perhaps TRBD2 (6 bases). This CDR3 is built from 16 residues. Germline-derived CDR1 and CDR2 are MNHEY and SVGAGI. Trimming stripped 0 bases from V and 0 bases from J, with 12 bases between. This CDR3 reads CASSYSLGGSSYEQYF. The CDR3 bases are TGTGCCAGCAGTTACTCCTTGGGGGGAAGCTCCTACGAGCAGTACTTC.

In DNA form, the CDR3 reads TGTGCCAGCAGTTTGACAGGGAAATATGGCTACACCTTC. It codes for CASSLTGKYGYTF. The chain has TRBV12-3 or TRBV12-4 and TRBJ1-2; the match to TRBD1 covers 7 bases. Trimming cost V 3 bases and J 5 bases; bases outside gene matches: 3. The CDR3 has 13 residues.

V and J are TRBV18 and TRBJ1-1; D unresolved. With 3 bases removed from V and 7 bases from J, the gap between germline ends came to 9 bases. This CDR3 contains 12 residues. Germline V lookup: CDR1 KGHSH, CDR2 LQKENI. DNA of the CDR3: TGTGCCAGCTCACCGTGGGCAGGTGAAGCTTTCTTT. It codes for CASSPWAGEAFF. Together with reference TRBV18 and TRBJ1-1, the CDR3 gives the full variable domain: NAGVMQNPRHLVRRRGQEARLRCSPMKGHSHVYWYRQLPEEGLKFMVYLQKENIIDESGMPKERFSAEFPKEGPSILRIQQVVRGDSAAYFCASSPWAGEAFFGQGTRLTVV.

V usage is TRBV13 and J usage is TRBJ2-7; 7 nucleotides line up with TRBD2. Trimming removed 2 bases from V and 2 bases from J; junction bases left unmatched: 9. There are 16 residues in the CDR3. CDR1 is PRHDT and CDR2 is FYEKMQ in the germline V gene (reference sequence). The CDR3 sequence is CASSLIEPSGTYEQYF. The DNA for the CDR3 is TGTGCCAGCAGCTTAATAGAGCCTAGCGGTACCTACGAGCAGTACTTC.

J is TRBJ2-5 and V is TRBV2; weak D call: TRBD1 (6 bases). Trimming took 6 bases from V and 1 from J, leaving 9 bases between them. The CDR3 consists of 13 residues. Germline V lookup: CDR1 SNHLY, CDR2 FYNNEI. The CDR3 DNA reads TGTGCCAGCAGGGGGGCATTCCAAGAGACCCAGTACTTC. This sequence encodes CASRGAFQETQYF.

Here the CDR3 DNA reads TGTGCCAGCAGCCGCGGAAATGAAAAACTGTTTTTT. Its translation is CASSRGNEKLFF. The chain employs TRBV3-1 (or the pseudogene TRBV3-2) and TRBJ1-4; D is ambiguous. Looked up from germline, CDR1 is LGHDT and CDR2 is YNNKEL (reference sequence). This CDR3 spans 12 amino acids. Between the trimmed V and J ends, which lost 4 bases and 5 bases, there was a span of 5 bases.

The chain is built from TRBV21-1 and TRBJ1-3; the table gives TRBD1 as D, unverified against the DNA. TRBV21-1 is designated a pseudogene. The CDR3 sequence is 16 residues long. The CDR3 loop reads CASSKGRGGGGNTIYF. The DNA for the CDR3 is TGTGCCAGCAGCAAAGGGAGAGGGGGCGGTGGAAACACCATATATTTT.

The CDR3 nucleotides read TGTGCCAGCAGCTTAGGCCGACAGCCTAATCAGCCCCAGCATTTT. It translates to CASSLGRQPNQPQHF. The genes are TRBV7-2 and TRBJ1-5; D is perhaps TRBD1 (5 bases). The CDR3 is made up of 15 amino acids. CDR1 SGHTA and CDR2 FQGNSA come from the germline V gene. The V end was cut by 1 base, the J end by 4 bases, with 11 bases between.

J is TRBJ2-7 and V is TRBV27; 11 bases align to TRBD1. The length of the CDR3 is 14 residues. V lost 3 bases to trimming and J lost 4 bases; unmatched junction nucleotides: 2. Per germline, CDR1 MNHEY and CDR2 SMNVEV (reference sequence). The CDR3 bases are TGTGCCAGCAGTTTCGGGACAGGGGGGTACGAGCAGTACTTC. Amino acids: CASSFGTGGYEQYF.

A single count supports this clone. V is TRBV5-6 and J is TRBJ1-1; D is ambiguous. Germline V gene sequence: CDR1 SGHDT, CDR2 YYEEEE. The V end lost 0 bases, the J end lost 8 bases, and 11 bases lay between the germline ends. The CDR3 runs to 13 residues. In DNA form, the CDR3 reads TGTGCCAGCAGCTTGGTCCAGCCCGGGGAAGCTTTCTTT. Its protein product is CASSLVQPGEAFF.

The chain is built from TRBV11-2 and TRBJ2-3; D unresolved. Per the germline V gene, CDR1 is SGHAT and CDR2 is FQNNGV. The CDR3 spans 16 residues. V was trimmed by 1 base and J by 4 bases, leaving 15 bases between them. In DNA, the CDR3 is TGTGCCAGCAGCTTAGGAAATGCGTCTCCTGCAGATACGCAGTATTTT. It specifies CASSLGNASPADTQYF.

This clone was counted once. V usage is TRBV7-8 and J usage is TRBJ2-5, with 8 bases lining up with TRBD2. Germline V lookup: CDR1 SGHVS, CDR2 FQNEAQ. Losses at the gene ends were 3 bases for V and 5 bases for J; bases not matched to a gene: 8. The CDR3 runs to 15 residues. DNA for the CDR3: TGTGCCAGCAGCTTCCGGGGGGGCCGGCTGGAGACCCAGTACTTC. This gives the protein CASSFRGGRLETQYF.

This sequence joins TRBV7-9 and TRBJ1-5; 12 positions match TRBD1. The CDR3 covers 15 residues. The V gene's germline CDR1 is SEHNR and CDR2 FQNEAQ (reference sequence). V shed 5 bases, J shed 8 bases, and the junction held 7 bases outside the gene matches. The CDR3 protein is CASSPGTGGIEPQHF. CDR3 DNA: TGTGCCAGCAGCCCTGGGACAGGGGGCATTGAGCCCCAGCATTTT.

The J gene is TRBJ1-2, the V gene TRBV7-6; the match to TRBD1 covers 7 bases. Losses at the gene ends were 1 base for V and 4 bases for J; bases not matched to a gene: 3. The germline V gene encodes CDR1 SGHVS and CDR2 FNYEAQ. The CDR3 runs 14 residues. This CDR3 reads CASSLGGTAYGYTF. DNA for the CDR3: TGTGCCAGCAGCTTAGGTGGGACAGCCTATGGCTACACCTTC.

This chain joins TRBV7-8 and TRBJ2-7; 11 nucleotides agree with TRBD1. V lost 0 bases and J lost 3; bases outside the gene matches: 7. Germline values: CDR1 SGHVS, CDR2 FQNEAQ. The CDR3 totals 17 residues. DNA of the CDR3: TGTGCCAGCAGCTTAGCGTGGGACAGGGGGACGCACTACGAGCAGTACTTC. Amino acid sequence: CASSLAWDRGTHYEQYF.